The sample holds many counts of the clone carrying this TCR beta chain. Its antigen is still unknown. The data originate from a study of T-cell memory formation after mild COVID-19. Study results and caveats: Mainly in CM and EM were contracting CD4+ clones; CD8+ were in EMRA. Later expanders leaned CD4+, whereas day 15 to 85 contracting clones were balanced CD4/CD8. Second-wave clones reaching peak frequency on day 37 lacked confirmed SARS-CoV-2 specificity.

5'RACE with constant-segment primers built TCRalpha and TCRbeta cDNA libraries with UMIs. TCRdb re-derived calls from the 5' RACE reads in MiXCR, one entry per CDR3 protein. The sample contains about 400,000 distinct CDR3 sequences, about a quarter of which appear only once. V was pared by 4 bases and J by 0 bases, with 7 bases between. The CDR3 runs to 15 residues. In germline, CDR1 is SGHTA, CDR2 FQGNSA. The V and J genes are TRBV7-2 and TRBJ2-6; the D is unclear. The sample was PBMCs or a T cell subset sorted from them (not recorded which). The receptor's source is an adult woman who had mild COVID-19 (a few samples of this study predate the infection). Cell type and time point are not known. This chain's CDR3 is CASSSTGSGANVLTF. The CDR3 DNA reads TGTGCCAGCAGCTCGACCGGCTCTGGGGCCAACGTCCTGACTTTC. The entire variable domain, with the rest obtained from reference TRBV7-2 and TRBJ2-6, is as follows: GAGVSQSPSNKVTEKGKDVELRCDPISGHTALYWYRQSLGQGLEFLIYFQGNSAPDKSGLPSDRFSAERTGGSVSTLTIQRTQQEDSAVYLCASSSTGSGANVLTFGAGSRLTVL.